This entry lists 19 T cell receptor beta chains sequenced from one sample in a study of cytomegalovirus exposure and HLA in healthy donors. In the PCR, 60 Vbeta and 13 Jbeta primers were used. Profiling relied on immunoSEQ multiplex PCR, and the TCRdb table lists in-frame clones only, not all of them. There are around 71,000 clones in the sample; approximately 70% occur only once, and 14% lies in the top ten. The source material was PBMCs. All receptors derive from a male donor in good health and CMV-seropositive.

This clone was seen more than once but under ten times. The J gene is TRBJ1-2, the V gene TRBV4-2, with D perhaps matching TRBD1 (5 bases). Germline CDR1 is LGHNA and CDR2 is YNFKEQ. The CDR3 is made up of 13 amino acids. With 3 bases removed from V and 7 bases from J, the gap between germline ends came to 12 bases. CDR3 loop: CASSQGGFRGYTF. For the CDR3, the DNA is TGTGCCAGCAGCCAGGGGGGATTCCGTGGCTACACCTTC.

The V and J genes are TRBV6-5 and TRBJ1-1; D is possibly TRBD1 (6 bases). V dropped 2 bases and J dropped 5 bases, with 15 bases sitting between them. Germline lookup yields CDR1 MNHEY and CDR2 SVGAGI. The CDR3 has 15 amino acids. In DNA, the CDR3 is TGTGCCAGCAGTTACGTACAGGGTACGGGGACTGAAGCTTTCTTT. Residues: CASSYVQGTGTEAFF.

The gene calls are TRBV30 and TRBJ2-3, with D unclear. Trimming pared 0 bases from V and 8 bases from J, leaving 15 bases between. This CDR3 has 14 amino acids. CDR1 and CDR2 (germline): GTSNPN, SVGIG (reference sequence). The CDR3 DNA reads TGTGCCTGGAGTGTAGCATGGTTGAAAGTTACGCAGTATTTT. This translates into CAWSVAWLKVTQYF. The variable domain in full, with the rest retrieved from reference TRBV30 and TRBJ2-3, is SQTIHQWPATLVQPVGSPLSLECTVEGTSNPNLYWYRQAAGRGLQLLFYSVGIGQISSEVPQNLSASRPQDRQFILSSKKLLLSDSGFYLCAWSVAWLKVTQYFGPGTRLTVL.

The rearrangement joins TRBV5-1 to TRBJ2-2; 9 nucleotides align to TRBD1. The CDR3 is made up of 15 amino acids. Trimming removed 4 bases from V and 5 bases from J; junction bases left unmatched: 6. CDR1 is SGHRS, CDR2 YFSETQ, per germline. The CDR3 spells CASSLTGGATGELFF. In DNA, the CDR3 is TGCGCCAGCAGCCTCACAGGGGGCGCGACCGGGGAGCTGTTTTTT.

The rearrangement joins TRBV25-1 to TRBJ2-7; TRBD2 aligns across 7 bases. CDR3 length equals 12 residues. The ends lost 6 bases at V and 3 bases at J; junction bases unmatched: 2. Germline V gene data show CDR1 as MGHDK and CDR2 as SYGVNS. CDR3 DNA sequence: TGTGCCAGCAGCGGACTAGACTACGAGCAGTACTTC. This sequence encodes CASSGLDYEQYF.

This sequence joins TRBV2 and TRBJ2-3; 11 nucleotides align to TRBD2. CDR3 length: 15 residues. Trimming at V came to 8 bases and at J to 4 bases, leaving 8 bases not matched to a gene. The germline V gene has CDR1 SNHLY and CDR2 FYNNEI. The CDR3 DNA follows: TGTGCCAGCTGCAAGACTAGCGGGGAGGCAGATACGCAGTATTTT. This translates into CASCKTSGEADTQYF. The whole variable domain, filled in from reference TRBV2 and TRBJ2-3, reads EPEVTQTPSHQVTQMGQEVILRCVPISNHLYFYWYRQILGQKVEFLVSFYNNEISEKSEIFDDQFSVERPDGSNFTLKIRSTKLEDSAMYFCASCKTSGEADTQYFGPGTRLTVL.

V and J are TRBV5-4 and TRBJ2-7; TRBD1 is a possible D gene (6 bases). V shed 4 bases and J shed 2 bases, with 7 bases lying between them. The V gene's germline CDR1 is SGHNT and CDR2 YYREEE (reference sequence). The CDR3 contains 12 residues. CDR3 nucleotide sequence: TGTGCCAGCAGCCGGGACACCTACGAGCAGTACTTC. Translation gives CASSRDTYEQYF.

The chain links TRBV30 to TRBJ1-1; D gene uncertain. The CDR3 contains 13 residues. V shed 0 bases and J shed 3 bases, with 8 bases lying between them. CDR1 and CDR2 from the germline V gene are GTSNPN and SVGIG (reference sequence). The CDR3, as DNA: TGTGCCTGGAGTGTAAGTACGGACACTGAAGCTTTCTTT. It translates to CAWSVSTDTEAFF.

The genes are TRBV19 and TRBJ1-2; D is uncertain. CDR1 and CDR2 from the germline V gene are LNHDA and SQIVND (reference sequence). The germline V and J ends were trimmed by 6 bases and 5 bases, with 13 bases remaining between them. The CDR3 is 13 amino acids. This CDR3 is CASSNTGVYGYTF. Written as DNA, the CDR3 is TGTGCCAGTAGCAATACGGGAGTATATGGCTACACCTTC.

The chain has TRBV11-2 and TRBJ2-7; D gene uncertain. Trimming pared 4 bases from V and 4 bases from J, leaving 5 bases between. The V gene's germline CDR1 is SGHAT and CDR2 FQNNGV. There are 11 residues in the CDR3. CDR3 sequence: CASSSLYEQYF. CDR3 sequence (DNA): TGTGCCAGCAGCTCCCTGTACGAGCAGTACTTC.

The CDR3 region has the DNA TGTGCCAGCAGTCCACCGTCCTATTTTCGAACAACTAATGAAAAACTGTTTTTT. It is translated as CASSPPSYFRTTNEKLFF. V and J are TRBV27 and TRBJ1-4; D remains unclear. Germline CDR1 and CDR2: MNHEY and SMNVEV (reference sequence). The V end was cut by 5 bases, the J end by 0 bases, with 19 bases between. The CDR3 sequence is 18 residues long.

This chain joins TRBV18 and TRBJ1-3; D not resolved. V was shortened by 0 bases and J by 0 bases, with 9 bases between the two germline ends. The CDR3 extends over 16 amino acids. CDR1 and CDR2 (germline): KGHSH, LQKENI. The CDR3 nucleotides are TGTGCCAGCTCACCACCGGAGGGCCTCTCTGGAAACACCATATATTTT. Translation gives CASSPPEGLSGNTIYF.

The CDR3 region is CASSLGQGIDTQYF. The CDR3 DNA reads TGCGCCAGCAGCTTGGGGCAGGGAATAGATACGCAGTATTTT. The rearrangement links TRBV5-1 to TRBJ2-3, with a weak D call TRBD1 (5 bases). The CDR3 extends over 14 amino acids. V was clipped by 0 bases and J by 5 bases, with 10 bases between them. The germline V gene encodes CDR1 SGHRS and CDR2 YFSETQ.

This chain links TRBV5-1 with TRBJ1-2, with D perhaps TRBD1 (6 bases). The CDR3 consists of 15 residues. Germline CDR1 and CDR2: SGHRS and YFSETQ. Trimming removed 1 base at V and 7 bases at J, with 17 bases between. The CDR3, as DNA: TGCGCCAGCAGCTTGACCAGGGGAGTGGGATCTGGCTACACCTTC. Amino acids: CASSLTRGVGSGYTF. Full variable domain (missing parts from reference TRBV5-1 and TRBJ1-2): KAGVTQTPRYLIKTRGQQVTLSCSPISGHRSVSWYQQTPGQGLQFLFEYFSETQRNKGNFPGRFSGRQFSNSRSEMNVSTLELGDSALYLCASSLTRGVGSGYTFGSGTRLTVV.

In this sample, this clone turned up a few times. The rearrangement joins TRBV2 to TRBJ2-5; TRBD2 matches at 9 bases. Looked up from germline, CDR1 is SNHLY and CDR2 is FYNNEI. The CDR3 totals 17 residues. V lost 0 bases and J lost 5; bases outside the gene matches: 10. The CDR3 DNA reads TGTGCCAGCAGTGAAGCGCGCGGGACTAGCTTTCGGGAGACCCAGTACTTC. This gives the protein CASSEARGTSFRETQYF. Full variable domain (rest looked up from reference TRBV2 and TRBJ2-5): EPEVTQTPSHQVTQMGQEVILRCVPISNHLYFYWYRQILGQKVEFLVSFYNNEISEKSEIFDDQFSVERPDGSNFTLKIRSTKLEDSAMYFCASSEARGTSFRETQYFGPGTRLLVL.

The chain joins TRBV18 to TRBJ2-7, with D perhaps matching TRBD1 (5 bases). V was shortened by 1 base and J by 2 bases, with 12 bases between the two germline ends. The CDR3 has 15 amino acids. CDR1 KGHSH and CDR2 LQKENI come from the germline V gene. The CDR3 region is CASSPLGRVTYEQYF. CDR3 sequence (DNA): TGTGCCAGCTCACCACTTGGCAGGGTGACCTACGAGCAGTACTTC.

The V and J genes are TRBV7-9 and TRBJ2-7; 8 bases are shared with TRBD1. The CDR3 has 15 residues. J was trimmed by 6 bases and V by 4 bases; bases with no gene match: 11. Germline V gene lookup returns CDR1 SEHNR and CDR2 FQNEAQ (reference sequence). CDR3 sequence reads: CASSSPRGLAREQYF. The CDR3 DNA reads TGTGCCAGCAGCTCGCCCAGGGGGCTAGCCCGCGAGCAGTACTTC.

The chain links TRBV11-3 to TRBJ2-3, with 7 nucleotides matching TRBD1. The germline CDR1 and CDR2 sequences are SGHNT and YENEEA. This CDR3 has 15 residues. V gave up 0 bases and J gave up 4 bases; unmatched junction bases: 4. For the CDR3, the DNA is TGTGCCAGCAGCTTAGATTCAGGGGGATCAGATACGCAGTATTTT. It specifies CASSLDSGGSDTQYF.

The chain employs TRBV5-6 and TRBJ2-7, with D maybe TRBD1 (6 bases). Trimming took 5 bases from V and 2 from J, leaving 20 bases between them. CDR1 is SGHDT and CDR2 is YYEEEE in the germline V gene. The length of the CDR3 is 16 residues. CDR3 in DNA: TGTGCCAGCAGTTTTGATTCGGCAGGGGTAGCCTACGAGCAGTACTTC. Translated: CASSFDSAGVAYEQYF.